These T cell receptor beta chains were read from a single sample in a study of cytomegalovirus exposure and HLA in healthy donors. The table came from immunoSEQ multiplex PCR; TCRdb's copy has only in-frame clones and leaves some out. This table has about 150,000 clones, 70% to 90% appearing once. Sample: PBMCs. These receptors all come from a woman aged 18-30 years in good health and CMV-seropositive. Both conserved end residues are trimmed from each CDR3. Fields, in order: J gene, V gene, CDR3 length, CDR3 protein.

J: TRBJ1-1; V: TRBV15; length: 17; CDR3: ATSLLRALDRGFRTEAF
J: TRBJ1-1; V: TRBV29-1; length: 10; CDR3: SVEWGGAEAF
J: TRBJ2-2; V: TRBV7-2; length: 15; CDR3: ASSLARTSGSTGELF
J: TRBJ1-4; V: TRBV14; length: 15; CDR3: ASSQETAGAVNEKLF
J: TRBJ2-7; V: TRBV5-1; length: 12; CDR3: ASSLSGRGDEQY
J: TRBJ2-5; V: TRBV6-1; length: 12; CDR3: ASSPGGERETQY
J: TRBJ2-7; V: TRBV30; length: 11; CDR3: AWRGKGGREQY
J: TRBJ2-1; V: TRBV10-3; length: 15; CDR3: AISESSGAGVHNEQF
J: TRBJ2-1; V: TRBV19; length: 15; CDR3: ASSSGLAGVTYNEQF
J: TRBJ1-2; V: TRBV6-1; length: 12; CDR3: ASSGPGQGYGYT
J: TRBJ2-7; V: TRBV19; length: 14; CDR3: ASSIVGLAVTYEQY
J: TRBJ2-1; V: TRBV27; length: 14; CDR3: ASSPAIAGGYNEQF
J: TRBJ1-5; V: TRBV27; length: 14; CDR3: ASKGQGWGSNQPQH
J: TRBJ2-7; V: TRBV5-4; length: 13; CDR3: ASSLGDFGTIEQY
J: TRBJ2-1; V: TRBV5-1; length: 12; CDR3: ASRLGAPGDEQF
J: TRBJ2-2; V: TRBV5-1; length: 15; CDR3: ASSPGGGDWNTGELF
J: TRBJ2-1; V: TRBV7-7; length: 13; CDR3: ASSLALAASNEQF